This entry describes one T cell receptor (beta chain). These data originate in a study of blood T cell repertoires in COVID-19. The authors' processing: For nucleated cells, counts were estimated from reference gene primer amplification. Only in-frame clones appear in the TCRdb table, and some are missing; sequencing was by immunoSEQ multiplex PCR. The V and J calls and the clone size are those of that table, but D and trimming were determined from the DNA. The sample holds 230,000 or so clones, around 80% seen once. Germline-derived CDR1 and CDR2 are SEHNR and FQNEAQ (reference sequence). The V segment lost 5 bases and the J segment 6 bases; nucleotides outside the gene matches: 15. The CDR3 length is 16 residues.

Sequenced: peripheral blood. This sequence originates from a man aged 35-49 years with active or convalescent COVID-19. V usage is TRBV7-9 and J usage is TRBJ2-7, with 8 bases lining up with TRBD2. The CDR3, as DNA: TGTGCCAGCAGCCCGCTGGCGGGGGGCTCGTTCGTCGAGCAGTACTTC. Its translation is CASSPLAGGSFVEQYF.